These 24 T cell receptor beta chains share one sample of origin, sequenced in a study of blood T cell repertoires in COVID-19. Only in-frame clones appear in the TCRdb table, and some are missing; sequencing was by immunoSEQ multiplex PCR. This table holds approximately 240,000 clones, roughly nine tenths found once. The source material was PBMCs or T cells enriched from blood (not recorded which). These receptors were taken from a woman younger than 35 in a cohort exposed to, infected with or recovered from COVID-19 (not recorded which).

The CDR3 nucleotides are TGTGCCAGCAGCTTGATGGCAGGGGGCCCCACCGGGGAGCTGTTTTTT. Its protein product is CASSLMAGGPTGELFF. The rearrangement uses TRBV5-6 and TRBJ2-2, with 8 bases that match TRBD1. The junction had 6 bases not matched to a gene; V was cut back by 1 base and J by 4 bases. The CDR3 spans 16 residues. Germline V gives CDR1 SGHDT, CDR2 YYEEEE.

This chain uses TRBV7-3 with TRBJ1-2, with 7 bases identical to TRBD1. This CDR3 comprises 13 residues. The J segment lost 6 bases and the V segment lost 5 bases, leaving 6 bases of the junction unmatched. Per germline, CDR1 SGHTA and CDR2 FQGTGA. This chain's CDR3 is CASSRDRDNGYTF. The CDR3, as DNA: TGTGCCAGCAGCCGTGACAGGGATAATGGCTACACCTTC.

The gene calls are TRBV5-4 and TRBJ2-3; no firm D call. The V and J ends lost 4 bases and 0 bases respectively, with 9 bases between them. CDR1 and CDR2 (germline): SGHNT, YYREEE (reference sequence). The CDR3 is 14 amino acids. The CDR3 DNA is TGTGCCAGCAGCCAAGAGTCTAGCACAGATACGCAGTATTTT. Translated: CASSQESSTDTQYF.

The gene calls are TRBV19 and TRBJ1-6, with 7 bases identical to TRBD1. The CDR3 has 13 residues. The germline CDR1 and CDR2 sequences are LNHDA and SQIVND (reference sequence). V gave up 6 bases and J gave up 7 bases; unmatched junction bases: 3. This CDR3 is CASRSQGNSPLHF. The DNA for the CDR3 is TGTGCCAGTAGATCACAGGGGAATTCACCCCTCCACTTT.

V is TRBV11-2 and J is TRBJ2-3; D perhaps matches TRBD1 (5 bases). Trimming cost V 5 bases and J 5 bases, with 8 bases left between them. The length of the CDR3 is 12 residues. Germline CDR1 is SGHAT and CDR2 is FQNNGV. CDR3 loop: CASSIDRDTQYF. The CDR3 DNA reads TGTGCCAGCAGCATCGACAGAGATACGCAGTATTTT.

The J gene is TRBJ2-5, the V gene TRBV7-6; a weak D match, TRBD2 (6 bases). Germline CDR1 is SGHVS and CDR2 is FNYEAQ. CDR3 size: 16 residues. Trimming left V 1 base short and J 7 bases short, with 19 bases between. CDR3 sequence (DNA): TGTGCCAGCAGCTTAGAGGCCGGGACTGGCTCTCCGACCCAGTACTTC. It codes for CASSLEAGTGSPTQYF.

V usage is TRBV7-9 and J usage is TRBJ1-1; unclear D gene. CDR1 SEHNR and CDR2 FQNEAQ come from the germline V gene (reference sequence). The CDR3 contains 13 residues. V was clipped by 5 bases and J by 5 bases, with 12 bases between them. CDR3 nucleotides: TGTGCCAGCAGCCTTCTCCACAAGACTGAAGCTTTCTTT. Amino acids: CASSLLHKTEAFF. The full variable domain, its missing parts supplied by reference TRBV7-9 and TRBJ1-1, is DTGVSQNPRHKITKRGQNVTFRCDPISEHNRLYWYRQTLGQGPEFLTYFQNEAQLEKSRLLSDRFSAERPKGSFSTLEIQRTEQGDSAMYLCASSLLHKTEAFFGQGTRLTVV.

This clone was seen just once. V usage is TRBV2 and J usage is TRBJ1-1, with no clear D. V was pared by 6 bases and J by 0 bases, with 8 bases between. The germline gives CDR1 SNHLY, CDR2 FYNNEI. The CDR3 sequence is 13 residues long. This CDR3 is CASRSFMNTEAFF. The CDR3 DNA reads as TGTGCCAGCAGGAGTTTTATGAACACTGAAGCTTTCTTT.

The DNA for the CDR3 is TGTGCCAGCAGCTGGATGGAGGGCAATGAGCAGTTCTTC. It codes for CASSWMEGNEQFF. This chain connects TRBV14 to TRBJ2-1, with D tentatively TRBD2 (6 bases). The CDR3 is made up of 13 amino acids. Germline CDR1 SGHDN, CDR2 FVKESK. V was pared by 5 bases and J by 6 bases, with 11 bases between.

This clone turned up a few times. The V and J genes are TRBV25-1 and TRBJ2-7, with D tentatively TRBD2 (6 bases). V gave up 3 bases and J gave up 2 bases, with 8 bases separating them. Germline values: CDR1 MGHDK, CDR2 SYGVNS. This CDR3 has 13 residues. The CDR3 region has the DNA TGTGCCAGCAGTGAGGAGGGCCCCTACGAGCAGTACTTC. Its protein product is CASSEEGPYEQYF.

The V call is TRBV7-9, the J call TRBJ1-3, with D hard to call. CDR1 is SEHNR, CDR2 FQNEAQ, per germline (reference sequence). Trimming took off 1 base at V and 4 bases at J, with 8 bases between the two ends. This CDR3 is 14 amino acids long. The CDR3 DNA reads TGTGCCAGCAGCTTAGAGGCAGGAGGAAACACCATATATTTT. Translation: CASSLEAGGNTIYF.

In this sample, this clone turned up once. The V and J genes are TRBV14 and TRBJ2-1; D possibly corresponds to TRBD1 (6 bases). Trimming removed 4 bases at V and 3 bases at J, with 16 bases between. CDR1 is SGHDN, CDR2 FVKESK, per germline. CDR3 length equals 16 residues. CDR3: CASSPRDIPYYNEQFF. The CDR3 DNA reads TGTGCCAGCAGCCCACGGGACATTCCCTACTACAATGAGCAGTTCTTC.

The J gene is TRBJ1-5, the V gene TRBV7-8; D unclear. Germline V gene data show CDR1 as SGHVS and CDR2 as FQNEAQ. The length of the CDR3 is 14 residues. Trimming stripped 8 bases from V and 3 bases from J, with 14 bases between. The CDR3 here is CASRGRDPNQPQHF. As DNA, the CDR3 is TGTGCCAGCCGCGGTCGAGACCCCAATCAGCCCCAGCATTTT.

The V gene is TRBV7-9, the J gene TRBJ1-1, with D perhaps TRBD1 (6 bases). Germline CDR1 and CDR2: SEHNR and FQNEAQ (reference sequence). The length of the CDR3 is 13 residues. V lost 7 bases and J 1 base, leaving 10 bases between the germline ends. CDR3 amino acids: CASNPQGNTEAFF. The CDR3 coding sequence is TGTGCCAGCAATCCACAGGGGAACACTGAAGCTTTCTTT.

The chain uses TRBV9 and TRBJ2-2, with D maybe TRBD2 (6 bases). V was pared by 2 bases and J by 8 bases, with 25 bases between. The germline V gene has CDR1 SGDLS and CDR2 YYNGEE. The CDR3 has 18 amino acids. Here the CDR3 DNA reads TGTGCCAGCAGCGTTTCGGGTGATGGGACTCCCCTCGGAGGGGAGCTGTTTTTT. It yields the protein CASSVSGDGTPLGGELFF.

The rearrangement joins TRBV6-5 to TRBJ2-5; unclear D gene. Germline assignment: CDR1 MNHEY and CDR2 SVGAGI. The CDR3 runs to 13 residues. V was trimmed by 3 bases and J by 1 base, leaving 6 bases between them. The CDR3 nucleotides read TGTGCCAGCAGTTATGCCGGCCAAGAGACCCAGTACTTC. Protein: CASSYAGQETQYF.

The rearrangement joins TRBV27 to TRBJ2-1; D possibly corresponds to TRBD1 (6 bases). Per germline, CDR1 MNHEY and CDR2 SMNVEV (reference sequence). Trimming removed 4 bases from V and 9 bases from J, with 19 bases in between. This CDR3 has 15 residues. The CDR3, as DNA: TGTGCCAGCAGTTCTTTCTCGACAGGCTGGACTGAGCAGTTCTTC. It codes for CASSSFSTGWTEQFF.

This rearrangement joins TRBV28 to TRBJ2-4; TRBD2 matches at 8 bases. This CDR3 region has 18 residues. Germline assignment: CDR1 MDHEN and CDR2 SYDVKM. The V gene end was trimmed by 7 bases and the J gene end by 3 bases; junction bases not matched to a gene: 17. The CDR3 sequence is CASTWGLAGPPGKNIQYF. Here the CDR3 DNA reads TGTGCCAGCACCTGGGGTCTAGCGGGTCCCCCGGGCAAAAACATTCAGTACTTC.

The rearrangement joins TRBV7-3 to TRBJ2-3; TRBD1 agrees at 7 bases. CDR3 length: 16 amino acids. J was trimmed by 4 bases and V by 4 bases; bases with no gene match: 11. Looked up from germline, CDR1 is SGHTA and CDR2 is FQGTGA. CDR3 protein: CASSSSGGMPPDTQYF. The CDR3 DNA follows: TGTGCCAGCAGCTCGTCAGGGGGAATGCCGCCAGATACGCAGTATTTT.

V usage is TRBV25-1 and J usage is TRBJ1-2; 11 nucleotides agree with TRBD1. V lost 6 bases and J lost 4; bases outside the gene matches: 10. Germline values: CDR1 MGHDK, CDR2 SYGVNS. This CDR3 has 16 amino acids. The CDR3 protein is CASSGEDRGRSYGYTF. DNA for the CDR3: TGTGCCAGCAGCGGGGAGGACAGGGGGCGCTCCTATGGCTACACCTTC.

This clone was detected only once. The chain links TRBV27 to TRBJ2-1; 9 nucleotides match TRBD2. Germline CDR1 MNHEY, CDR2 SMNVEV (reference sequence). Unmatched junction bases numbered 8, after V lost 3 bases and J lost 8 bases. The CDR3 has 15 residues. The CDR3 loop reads CASSLFGTSFYEQFF. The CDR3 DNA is TGTGCCAGCAGTTTGTTCGGGACTAGCTTCTATGAGCAGTTCTTC.

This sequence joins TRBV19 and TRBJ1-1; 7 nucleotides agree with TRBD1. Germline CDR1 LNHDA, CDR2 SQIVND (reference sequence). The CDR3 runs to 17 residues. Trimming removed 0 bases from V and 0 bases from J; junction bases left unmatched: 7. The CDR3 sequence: CASSIDRGTGVNTEAFF. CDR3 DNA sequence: TGTGCCAGTAGTATAGATCGGGGCACAGGGGTGAACACTGAAGCTTTCTTT.

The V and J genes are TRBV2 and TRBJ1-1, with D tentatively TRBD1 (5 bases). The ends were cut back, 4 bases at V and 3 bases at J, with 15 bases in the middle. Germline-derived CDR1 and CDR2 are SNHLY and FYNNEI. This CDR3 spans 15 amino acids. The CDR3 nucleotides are TGTGCCAGCAGTGTTTTTCAGGGAGGGGACACTGAAGCTTTCTTT. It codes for CASSVFQGGDTEAFF.

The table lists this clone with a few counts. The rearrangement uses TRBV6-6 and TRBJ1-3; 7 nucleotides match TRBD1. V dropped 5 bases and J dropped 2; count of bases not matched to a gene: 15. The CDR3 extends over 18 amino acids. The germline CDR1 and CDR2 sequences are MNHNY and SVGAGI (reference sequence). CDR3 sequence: CASSPRGSIGGPGNTIYF. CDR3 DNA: TGTGCCAGCAGTCCCCGGGGGTCGATAGGGGGCCCTGGAAACACCATATATTTT.